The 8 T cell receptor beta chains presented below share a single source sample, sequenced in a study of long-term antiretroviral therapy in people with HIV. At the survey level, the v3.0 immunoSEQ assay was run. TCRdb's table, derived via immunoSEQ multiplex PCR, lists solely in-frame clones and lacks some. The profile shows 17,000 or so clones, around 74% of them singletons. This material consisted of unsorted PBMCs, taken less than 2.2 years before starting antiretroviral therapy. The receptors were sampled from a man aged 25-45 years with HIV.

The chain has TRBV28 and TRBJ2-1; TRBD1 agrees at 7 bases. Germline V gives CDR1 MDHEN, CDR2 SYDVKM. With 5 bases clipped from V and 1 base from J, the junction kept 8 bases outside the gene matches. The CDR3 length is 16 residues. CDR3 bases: TGTGCCAGCAGTCTGAGGCAGGGGGTGTCCTACAATGAGCAGTTCTTC. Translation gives CASSLRQGVSYNEQFF.

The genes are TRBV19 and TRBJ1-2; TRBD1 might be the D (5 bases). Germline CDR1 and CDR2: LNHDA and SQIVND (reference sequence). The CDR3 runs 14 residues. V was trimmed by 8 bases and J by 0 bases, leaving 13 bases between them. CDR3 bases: TGTGCCAGTGCCCGACAGAACCCTAACTATGGCTACACCTTC. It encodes CASARQNPNYGYTF.

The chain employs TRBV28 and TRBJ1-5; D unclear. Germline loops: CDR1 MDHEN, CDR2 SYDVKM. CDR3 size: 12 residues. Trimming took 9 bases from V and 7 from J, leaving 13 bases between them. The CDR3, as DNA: TGTGCCAGTATTCGGACTGGCCAGCCCCAGCATTTT. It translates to CASIRTGQPQHF. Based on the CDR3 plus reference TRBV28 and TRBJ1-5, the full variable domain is DVKVTQSSRYLVKRTGEKVFLECVQDMDHENMFWYRQDPGLGLRLIYFSYDVKMKEKGDIPEGYSVSREKKERFSLILESASTNQTSMYLCASIRTGQPQHFGDGTRLSIL.

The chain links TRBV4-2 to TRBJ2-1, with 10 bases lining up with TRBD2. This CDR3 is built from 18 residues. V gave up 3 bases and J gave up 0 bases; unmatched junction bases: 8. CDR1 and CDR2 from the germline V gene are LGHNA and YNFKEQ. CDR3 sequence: CASSQGGSSGGSYNEQFF. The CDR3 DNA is TGTGCCAGCAGCCAGGGGGGGTCTAGCGGGGGCTCCTACAATGAGCAGTTCTTC.

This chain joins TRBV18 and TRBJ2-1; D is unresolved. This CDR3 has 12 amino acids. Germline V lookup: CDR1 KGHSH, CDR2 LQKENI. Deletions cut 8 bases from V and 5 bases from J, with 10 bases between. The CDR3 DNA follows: TGTGCCAGCAAACGGTTAGACAATGAGCAGTTCTTC. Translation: CASKRLDNEQFF.

The CDR3 region is CASSYQGSEQYF. The DNA for the CDR3 is TGTGCCAGCAGCTACCAAGGGTCCGAGCAGTACTTC. V usage is TRBV2 and J usage is TRBJ2-7, with D hard to call. V lost 6 bases and J lost 6, with 12 bases in between. The germline V gene encodes CDR1 SNHLY and CDR2 FYNNEI. The CDR3 consists of 12 residues.

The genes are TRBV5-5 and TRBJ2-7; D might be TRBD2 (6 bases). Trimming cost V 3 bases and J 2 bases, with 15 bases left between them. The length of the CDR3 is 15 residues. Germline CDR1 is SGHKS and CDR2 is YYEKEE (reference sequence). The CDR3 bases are TGTGCCAGCAGCTATTCCGGGACTTCGACCTACGAGCAGTACTTC. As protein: CASSYSGTSTYEQYF.

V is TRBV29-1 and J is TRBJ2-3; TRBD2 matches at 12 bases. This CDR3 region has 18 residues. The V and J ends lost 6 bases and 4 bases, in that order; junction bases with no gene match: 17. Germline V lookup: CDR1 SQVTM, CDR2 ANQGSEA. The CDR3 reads CSVDGRDLLAGGSDTQYF. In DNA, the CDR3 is TGCAGCGTCGATGGCAGGGACCTACTAGCGGGAGGTTCAGATACGCAGTATTTT.